Listed below are T cell receptor beta chains from one sample, sequenced in a study of cytomegalovirus exposure and HLA in healthy donors. The data were produced by immunoSEQ multiplex PCR, yet TCRdb's version contains in-frame clones alone and is incomplete. The sample carries 210,000 or so clones, about 89% recorded once. Sequencing was performed on PBMCs. The receptors derive from a woman aged 18-30 years in good health and CMV-seronegative. Each CDR3 is given with its conserved first and last residue. A D gene is named only where the DNA matches it firmly. The size entry is marked missing in some rows and otherwise reads once, few, many or a size class.

>TRBJ2-5|TRBD2|.|TRBV7-9|15
TGTGCCAGCAGCAAAACTAGCGGGGTAAAAGAGACCCAGTACTTC
CASSKTSGVKETQYF
>TRBJ2-2|TRBD2|.|TRBV7-8|16
TGTGCCACGACGGAAAGGACTAGCGAAAACACCGGGGAGCTGTTTTTT
CATTERTSENTGELFF
>TRBJ1-1|.|.|TRBV2|14
TGTGCCTTTGGTCACAGGGTTGATGGCACTGAAGCTTTCTTT
CAFGHRVDGTEAFF
>TRBJ1-2|.|few|TRBV4-3|16
TGCGCCAGCAGCCAAGAGGTCAGGGTGAAGCTGGGTGGCTACACCTTC
CASSQEVRVKLGGYTF
>TRBJ2-2|.|.|TRBV4-2|16
TGTGCCAGCAGCCAAGCCGGGACTTATCACACCGGGGAGCTGTTTTTT
CASSQAGTYHTGELFF
>TRBJ2-1|TRBD2|.|TRBV4-1|15
TGCGCCAGCAGCCAGAGCGGGGGCTCCTACAATGAGCAGTTCTTC
CASSQSGGSYNEQFF
>TRBJ2-7|TRBD1|.|TRBV28|14
TGTGCCAGCAGTACCCCCGGGACAGGGTACGAGCAGTACTTC
CASSTPGTGYEQYF
>TRBJ2-1|TRBD2|few|TRBV5-1|16
TGCGCCAGCAGCACTACTAGCGGGAGTGGGAGCAATGAGCAGTTCTTC
CASSTTSGSGSNEQFF
>TRBJ2-3|.|.|TRBV7-8|12
TGTGCCAGCAGCTTGTATCGAGAGCCGCGGTATTTT
CASSLYREPRYF
>TRBJ1-3|.|.|TRBV7-2|14
TGTGCCAGCAGCCTTCTCGGGGTAGGGAACACCATATATTTT
CASSLLGVGNTIYF
>TRBJ2-7|TRBD1|once|TRBV5-1|15
TGCGCCAGCAGCTCGACAGGGCACAGCTCCTACGAGCAGTACTTC
CASSSTGHSSYEQYF
>TRBJ2-5|.|.|TRBV27|14
TGTGCCAGCAGGGAATCGGGACTCCAAGAGACCCAGTACTTC
CASRESGLQETQYF
>TRBJ2-1|.|.|TRBV5-6|13
TGTGCCAGCAGCTTGGAAAGGGGTAATGAGCAGTTCTTC
CASSLERGNEQFF
>TRBJ2-1|TRBD2|.|TRBV5-4|14
TGTGCCAGCAGCTTGTACGGCGGGAGCACATCTGGGTTCTTC
CASSLYGGSTSGFF
>TRBJ2-7|TRBD1|.|TRBV6-8|22
TGTGCCAGCACATATTGGTCAGGGACAGGCCATCTCAACCCTACTCTAGACTACGAGCAGTACTTC
CASTYWSGTGHLNPTLDYEQYF
>TRBJ2-1|.|.|TRBV7-9|15
TGTGCCAGCAGCTTAGGGACTCCGTCAGGCAATGAGCAGTTCTTC
CASSLGTPSGNEQFF
>TRBJ1-1|TRBD1|.|TRBV6-1|14
TGTGCCAGCAACGTCCAGGGGGCGAACACTGAAGCTTTCTTT
CASNVQGANTEAFF
>TRBJ2-7|TRBD2|.|TRBV5-4|17
TGTGCCAGCAGCTTCACCGCTACTAGCGGGGGGGCATACGAGCAGTACTTC
CASSFTATSGGAYEQYF
>TRBJ2-2|TRBD2|once|TRBV11-3|16
TGTGCCAGCAGCCGGGAGGGGCAGGGGAGCACCGGGGAGCTGTTTTTT
CASSREGQGSTGELFF
>TRBJ2-3|.|.|TRBV5-1|12
TGCGCCAGCAGCTCTAACACAGATACGCAGTATTTT
CASSSNTDTQYF
>TRBJ2-3|.|.|TRBV6-6|16
TGTGCCAGCAGTTATGCGTTGAGGGGGACCACAGATACGCAGTATTTT
CASSYALRGTTDTQYF
>TRBJ2-1|TRBD2|.|TRBV29-1|14
TGCAGCGTTGAGTCTAGCGGGGACTACAATGAGCAGTTCTTC
CSVESSGDYNEQFF
>TRBJ2-7|.|.|TRBV6-5|11
TGTGCCAGCAGCCGGGGTGGCGAGCAGTACTTC
CASSRGGEQYF
>TRBJ2-7|TRBD1|.|TRBV5-6|17
TGTGCCAGCAGCACTACTTACCAGGGACAGGGTACCTACGAGCAGTACTTC
CASSTTYQGQGTYEQYF
>TRBJ2-2|.|.|TRBV30|14
TGTGCCTGGAGTGGGGAGGACGAGGCCGGGGAGCTGTTTTTT
CAWSGEDEAGELFF
>TRBJ1-1|.|once|TRBV27|14
TGTGCCAGCAGTTTATCTATGAAGAGCACTGAAGCTTTCTTT
CASSLSMKSTEAFF
>TRBJ2-2|TRBD1|.|TRBV9|16
TGTGCCAGCAGCCCCCGGACAGGGATGAGCACCGGGGAGCTGTTTTTT
CASSPRTGMSTGELFF
>TRBJ1-2|.|.|TRBV6-5|14
TGTGCCAGCAGTTCCTGGGACAAAGTCTATGGCTACACCTTC
CASSSWDKVYGYTF
>TRBJ2-7|TRBD2|.|TRBV7-6|13
TGTGCCAGCAGCAGAGGACTAGCGTATGAGCAGTACTTC
CASSRGLAYEQYF
>TRBJ2-7|.|.|TRBV19|15
TGTGCCAGTAGTATAAGAGGAGGGGGCGCGTACGAGCAGTACTTC
CASSIRGGGAYEQYF
>TRBJ2-1|TRBD1|.|TRBV19|18
TGTGCCAGTAGTATGGGCCCCCGACAGGGTTTAAGATACAATGAGCAGTTCTTC
CASSMGPRQGLRYNEQFF
>TRBJ1-1|TRBD1|.|TRBV9|14
TGTGCCAGCAGCGAACAGACAGGGTTGGGTTCGGCTTTCTTT
CASSEQTGLGSAFF
>TRBJ2-5|TRBD2|.|TRBV11-2|17
TGTGCCAGCAGCGGGGGATTAGCGGGGCGTCCTCAAGGGGCCCAGTACTTC
CASSGGLAGRPQGAQYF
>TRBJ2-5|.|.|TRBV10-3|15
TGTGCCATCAGTGGCGGTGGCGGCCATGTGAGGACCCAGTACTTC
CAISGGGGHVRTQYF
>TRBJ1-5|TRBD1|.|TRBV29-1|13
TGCAGCGCCTTGGACAGGGGAGATCAGCCCCAGCATTTT
CSALDRGDQPQHF
>TRBJ2-7|.|.|TRBV5-4|13
TGTGCCAGCAGCCGGGGTGGCTCCTACGAGCAGTACTTC
CASSRGGSYEQYF
>TRBJ1-4|.|.|TRBV4-3|15
TGCGCCAGCAGCGACGGGACAACGCGTTTCGGGGAACTGTTTTTT
CASSDGTTRFGELFF
>TRBJ1-6|.|.|TRBV5-6|17
TGTGCCAGCAGCTTGGGACAGCTTACGTTTCTAAATTCACCCCTCCACTTT
CASSLGQLTFLNSPLHF
>TRBJ1-3|.|.|TRBV5-1|17
TGCGCCAGCAGCTTACCTACAGGAAGGGGCTCTGGAAACACCATATATTTT
CASSLPTGRGSGNTIYF
>TRBJ2-2|TRBD1|.|TRBV4-3|15
TGCGCCAGCAGCCATGGGGACAGCACCACCGGGGAGCTGTTTTTT
CASSHGDSTTGELFF
>TRBJ2-5|.|.|TRBV7-9|14
TGTGCCAGCAGCTTAATGCAGGAACAAGAGACCCAGTACTTC
CASSLMQEQETQYF
>TRBJ2-7|.|.|TRBV2|11
TGTGCCAGCAGGTACAGCTACGAGCAGTACTTC
CASRYSYEQYF
>TRBJ2-5|.|.|TRBV7-2|15
TGTGCCAGCAGCTTAGGCACAGCTTTGCAAGAGACCCAGTACTTC
CASSLGTALQETQYF
>TRBJ1-5|.|.|TRBV10-3|14
TGTGCCATCAGTGAGAGGGCAGGGGATCAGCCCCAGCATTTT
CAISERAGDQPQHF
>TRBJ1-4|.|.|TRBV4-1|15
TGCGCCAGCAGCCTTCGACAGGTAGCCTATGAAAAACTGTTTTTT
CASSLRQVAYEKLFF
>TRBJ1-6|TRBD1|once|TRBV18|16
TGTGCCAGCTCACGCCCCCTGGGACAGTCAGGGGCGCCCCTCCACTTT
CASSRPLGQSGAPLHF
>TRBJ2-4|TRBD1|.|TRBV11-2|14
TGTGCCAGCAGCTCCGGGACAGGGACGGGCATTCAGTACTTC
CASSSGTGTGIQYF
>TRBJ2-7|TRBD1|.|TRBV27|15
TGTGCCAGCCGAAGAGGGGGCTTTCAAGGCTACGAGCAGTACTTC
CASRRGGFQGYEQYF
>TRBJ2-1|TRBD2|.|TRBV5-1|16
TGCGCCAGCAGCTTGGCCGGCGGGAGCTCCTACAATGAGCAGTTCTTC
CASSLAGGSSYNEQFF
>TRBJ1-3|TRBD1|.|TRBV29-1|14
TGCAGCGTAGGGACAGGGGCTCCCGGAAACACCATATATTTT
CSVGTGAPGNTIYF
>TRBJ2-7|TRBD2|.|TRBV7-2|13
TGTGCCAGCAGCGCTAGCGGGAGTTACGAGCAGTACTTC
CASSASGSYEQYF
>TRBJ1-4|.|.|TRBV7-2|12
TGTGCCAGCAGTCAGGGGTGGGAAAAACTGTTTTTT
CASSQGWEKLFF
>TRBJ2-1|.|.|TRBV25-1|14
TGTGCCAGCAGTGCGCGGGGGCTGGGCAATGAGCAGTTCTTC
CASSARGLGNEQFF
>TRBJ2-2|.|.|TRBV4-1|15
TGCGCCAGCAGCCGACAGACCCTGGGGACCGGGGAGCTGTTTTTT
CASSRQTLGTGELFF
>TRBJ2-1|TRBD1|.|TRBV7-3|15
TGTGCCAGCAGTCTAGCCCGGACAGGGCTAAATGAGCAGTTCTTC
CASSLARTGLNEQFF
>TRBJ1-1|TRBD1|.|TRBV6-1|15
TGTGCCAGCAGTGATCAGGGGGCTAAAAACACTGAAGCTTTCTTT
CASSDQGAKNTEAFF
>TRBJ2-1|TRBD2|.|TRBV27|22
TGTGCCAGCAGTTTAGGGACAGACGGACTAGCGGGAGGGCCTTCCCCCTACAATGAGCAGTTCTTC
CASSLGTDGLAGGPSPYNEQFF